This T cell receptor (beta chain) was sequenced in a study of cytomegalovirus exposure and HLA in healthy donors. This PCR relied on a set of 60 Vbeta primers and 13 Jbeta primers. The table came from immunoSEQ multiplex PCR; TCRdb's copy has only in-frame clones and leaves some out. The repertoire includes about 180,000 clones, 85% of them detected once, and 1% sits in the top ten. The CDR3 totals 17 residues. Per germline, CDR1 SNHLY and CDR2 FYNNEI. The V end lost 6 bases, the J end lost 0 bases, and 18 bases lay between the germline ends. The chain has TRBV2 and TRBJ1-3, with TRBD1 as a possible D gene (5 bases). Sequencing was performed on PBMCs. This receptor was obtained from a boy younger than 10 in good health and CMV-seronegative. The CDR3 DNA reads as TGTGCCAGCAGCTACCCCAACCAGGGCTTCTCTGGAAACACCATATATTTT. Translated: CASSYPNQGFSGNTIYF.